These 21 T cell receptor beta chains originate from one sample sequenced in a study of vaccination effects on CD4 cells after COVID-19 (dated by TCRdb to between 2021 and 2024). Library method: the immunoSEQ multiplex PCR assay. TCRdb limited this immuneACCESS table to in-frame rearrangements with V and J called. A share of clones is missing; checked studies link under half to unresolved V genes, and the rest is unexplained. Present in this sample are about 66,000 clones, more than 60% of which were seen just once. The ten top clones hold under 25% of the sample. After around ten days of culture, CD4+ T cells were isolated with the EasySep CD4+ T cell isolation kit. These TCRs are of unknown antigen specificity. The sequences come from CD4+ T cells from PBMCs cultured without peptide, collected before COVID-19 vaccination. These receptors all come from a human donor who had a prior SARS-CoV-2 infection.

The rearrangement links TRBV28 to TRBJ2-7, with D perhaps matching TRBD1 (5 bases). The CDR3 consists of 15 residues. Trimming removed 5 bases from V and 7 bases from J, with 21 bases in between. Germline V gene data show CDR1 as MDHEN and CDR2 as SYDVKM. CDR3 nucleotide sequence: TGTGCCAGCAGTGGACACACAACGCTGCAAGGGGAGCAGTACTTC. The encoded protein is CASSGHTTLQGEQYF.

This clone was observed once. Written as DNA, the CDR3 is TGTGCCAGCAGTGATGTTGGGACGTCTGGAAACACCATATATTTT. Translated, it gives CASSDVGTSGNTIYF. This rearrangement joins TRBV6-1 to TRBJ1-3; weak D call: TRBD1 (5 bases). CDR1 MNHNS and CDR2 SASEGT come from the germline V gene. Trimming stripped 3 bases from V and 1 base from J, with 10 bases between. This CDR3 is built from 15 residues.

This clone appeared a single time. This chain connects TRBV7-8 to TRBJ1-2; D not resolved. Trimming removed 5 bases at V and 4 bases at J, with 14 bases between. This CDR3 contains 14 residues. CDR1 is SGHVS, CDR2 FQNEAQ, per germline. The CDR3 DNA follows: TGTGCCAGCAGCCTTAAAACGTTAACCTATGGCTACACCTTC. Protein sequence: CASSLKTLTYGYTF.

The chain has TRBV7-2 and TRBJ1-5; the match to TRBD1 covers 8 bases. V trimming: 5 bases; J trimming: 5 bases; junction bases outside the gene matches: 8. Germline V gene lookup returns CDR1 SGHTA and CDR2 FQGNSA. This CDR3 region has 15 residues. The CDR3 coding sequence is TGTGCCAGCAGCCAAACAGGGGGACTTTATCAGCCCCAGCATTTT. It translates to CASSQTGGLYQPQHF. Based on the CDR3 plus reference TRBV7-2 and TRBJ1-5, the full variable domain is GAGVSQSPSNKVTEKGKDVELRCDPISGHTALYWYRQSLGQGLEFLIYFQGNSAPDKSGLPSDRFSAERTGGSVSTLTIQRTQQEDSAVYLCASSQTGGLYQPQHFGDGTRLSIL.

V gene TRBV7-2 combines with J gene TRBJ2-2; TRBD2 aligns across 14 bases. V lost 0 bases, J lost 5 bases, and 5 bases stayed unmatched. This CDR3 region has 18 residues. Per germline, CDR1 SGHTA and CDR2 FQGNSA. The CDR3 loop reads CASSLAGLAGGRTGELFF. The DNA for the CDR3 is TGTGCCAGCAGCTTAGCTGGACTAGCGGGAGGTAGGACCGGGGAGCTGTTTTTT.

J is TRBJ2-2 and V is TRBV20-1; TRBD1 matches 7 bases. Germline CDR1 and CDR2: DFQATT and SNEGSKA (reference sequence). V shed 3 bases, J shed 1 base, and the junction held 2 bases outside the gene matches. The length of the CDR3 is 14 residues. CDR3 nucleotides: TGCAGTGCTAGTCGGGACAGGAACACCGGGGAGCTGTTTTTT. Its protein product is CSASRDRNTGELFF.

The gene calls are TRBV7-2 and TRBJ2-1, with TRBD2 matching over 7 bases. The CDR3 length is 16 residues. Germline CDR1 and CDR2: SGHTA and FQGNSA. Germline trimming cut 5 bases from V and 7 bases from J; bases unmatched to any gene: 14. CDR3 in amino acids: CASSPGRSRTSNEQFF. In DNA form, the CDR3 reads TGTGCCAGCAGCCCTGGGAGGTCTAGGACTAGTAATGAGCAGTTCTTC.

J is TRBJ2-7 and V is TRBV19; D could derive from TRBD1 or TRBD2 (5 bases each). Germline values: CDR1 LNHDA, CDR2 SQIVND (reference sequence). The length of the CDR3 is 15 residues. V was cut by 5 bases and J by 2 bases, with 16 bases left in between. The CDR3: CASSVSTGTAYEQYF. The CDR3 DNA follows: TGTGCCAGTAGTGTATCAACCGGGACGGCCTACGAGCAGTACTTC.

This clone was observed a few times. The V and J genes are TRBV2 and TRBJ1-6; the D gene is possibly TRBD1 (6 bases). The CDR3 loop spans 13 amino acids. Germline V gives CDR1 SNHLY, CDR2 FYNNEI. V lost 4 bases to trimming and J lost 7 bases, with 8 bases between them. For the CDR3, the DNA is TGTGCCAGCAGTGCAGGGGTCAATTCACCCCTCCACTTT. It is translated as CASSAGVNSPLHF.

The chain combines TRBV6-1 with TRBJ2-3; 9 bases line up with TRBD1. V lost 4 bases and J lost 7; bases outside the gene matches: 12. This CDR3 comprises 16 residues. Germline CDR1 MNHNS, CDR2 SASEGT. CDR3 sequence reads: CASSGSSGTGLYTQYF. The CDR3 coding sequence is TGTGCCAGCAGTGGTAGCTCCGGGACAGGGCTTTATACGCAGTATTTT.

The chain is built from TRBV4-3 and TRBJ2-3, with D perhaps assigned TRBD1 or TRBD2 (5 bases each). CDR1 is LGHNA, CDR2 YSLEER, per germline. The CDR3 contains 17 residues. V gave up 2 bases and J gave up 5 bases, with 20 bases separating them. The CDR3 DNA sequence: TGCGCCAGCAGCCAACTGACGTATTGGGACGGAGAAGATACGCAGTATTTT. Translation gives CASSQLTYWDGEDTQYF.

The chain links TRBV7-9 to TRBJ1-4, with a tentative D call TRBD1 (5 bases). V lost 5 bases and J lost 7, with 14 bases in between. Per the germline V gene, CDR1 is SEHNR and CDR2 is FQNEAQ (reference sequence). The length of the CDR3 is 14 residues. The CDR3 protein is CASSRYGALEKLFF. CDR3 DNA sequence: TGTGCCAGCAGCCGGTATGGGGCGCTTGAAAAACTGTTTTTT.

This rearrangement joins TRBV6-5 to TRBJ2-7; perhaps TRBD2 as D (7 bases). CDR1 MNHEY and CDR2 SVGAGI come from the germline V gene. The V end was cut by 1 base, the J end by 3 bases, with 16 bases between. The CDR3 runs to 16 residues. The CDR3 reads CASSYYYREGIYEQYF. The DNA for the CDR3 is TGTGCCAGCAGTTACTATTACAGGGAGGGGATCTACGAGCAGTACTTC.

The chain's CDR3 is CATSDLYRGQETQYF. The DNA of the CDR3 is TGTGCCACCAGTGATTTGTACCGGGGGCAAGAGACCCAGTACTTC. The chain carries TRBV24-1 and TRBJ2-5; weak D call: TRBD2 (6 bases). Trimming pared 0 bases from V and 2 bases from J, leaving 9 bases between. Germline V gene lookup returns CDR1 KGHDR and CDR2 SFDVKD. This CDR3 is built from 15 residues.

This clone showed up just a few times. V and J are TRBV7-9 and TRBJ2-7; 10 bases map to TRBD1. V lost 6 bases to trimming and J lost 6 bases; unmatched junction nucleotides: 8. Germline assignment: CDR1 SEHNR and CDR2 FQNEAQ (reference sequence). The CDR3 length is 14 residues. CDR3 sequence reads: CASREGQGSLEQYF. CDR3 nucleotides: TGTGCCAGCAGGGAGGGACAGGGGTCCCTCGAGCAGTACTTC.

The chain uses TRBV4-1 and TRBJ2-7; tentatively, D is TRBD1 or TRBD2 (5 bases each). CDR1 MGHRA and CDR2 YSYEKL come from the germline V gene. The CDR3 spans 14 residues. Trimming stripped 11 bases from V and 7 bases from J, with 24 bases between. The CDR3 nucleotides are TGCGCCGGTCGTCCCAGGTCTGGGGCGGGTGAGCAGTACTTC. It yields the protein CAGRPRSGAGEQYF.

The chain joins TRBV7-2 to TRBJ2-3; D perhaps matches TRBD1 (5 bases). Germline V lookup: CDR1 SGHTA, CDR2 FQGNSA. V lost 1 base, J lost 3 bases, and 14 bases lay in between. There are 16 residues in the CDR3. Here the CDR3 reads CASSLEGFSGTDTQYF. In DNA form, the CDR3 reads TGTGCCAGCAGCTTAGAAGGGTTTTCAGGGACAGATACGCAGTATTTT.

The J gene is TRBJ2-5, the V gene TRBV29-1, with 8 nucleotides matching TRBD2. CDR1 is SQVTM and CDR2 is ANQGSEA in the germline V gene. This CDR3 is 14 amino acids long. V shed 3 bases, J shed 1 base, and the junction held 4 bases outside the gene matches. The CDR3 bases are TGCAGCGTTGAGTGGACTAGCCTCCAAGAGACCCAGTACTTC. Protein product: CSVEWTSLQETQYF.

The CDR3 DNA follows: TGTGCCTGGAGTGTTCGGGGCGGCGGTCAGCCCCAGCATTTT. Protein product: CAWSVRGGGQPQHF. The V gene is TRBV30, the J gene TRBJ1-5, with D perhaps matching TRBD1 (5 bases). The CDR3 loop spans 14 amino acids. CDR1 is GTSNPN and CDR2 is SVGIG in the germline V gene (reference sequence). The V and J ends lost 0 bases and 6 bases respectively, with 12 bases between them.

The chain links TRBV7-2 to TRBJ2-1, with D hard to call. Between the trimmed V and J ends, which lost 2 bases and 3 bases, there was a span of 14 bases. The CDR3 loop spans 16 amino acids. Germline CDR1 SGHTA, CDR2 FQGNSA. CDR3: CASSLFRQPNYNEQFF. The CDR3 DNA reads TGTGCCAGCAGCTTATTCCGGCAGCCGAACTACAATGAGCAGTTCTTC.

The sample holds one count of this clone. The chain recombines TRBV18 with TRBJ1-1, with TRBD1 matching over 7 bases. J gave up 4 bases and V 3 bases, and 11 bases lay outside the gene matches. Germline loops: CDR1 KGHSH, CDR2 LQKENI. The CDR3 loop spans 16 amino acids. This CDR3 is CASSPSATGVGTEAFF. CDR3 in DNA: TGTGCCAGCTCACCTTCAGCAACAGGGGTAGGCACTGAAGCTTTCTTT.